This is a list of T cell receptor beta chains from one sample in a study of control samples from healthy donors and cancer patients. Produced via immunoSEQ multiplex PCR; TCRdb's table is partial and in-frame only. Here the sample spans about 120,000 clones, 80% to 90% being singletons. The sequenced material came from PBMCs. All receptors derive from a woman aged 50 to 65 with colorectal cancer. Each CDR3 is given with its conserved first and last residue. The order of the fields is J gene, clone size, V gene, D gene, CDR3 protein, CDR3 DNA. D genes are given only for firm matches. A row's size may be missing; if present it is once, few, many or a size class.

j_call: TRBJ2-5; clone_size: .; v_call: TRBV7-9; d_call: .; cdr3_aa: CASSPWGVLPETQYF; cdr3_nt: TGTGCCAGCAGCCCATGGGGGGTGCTGCCAGAGACCCAGTACTTC
j_call: TRBJ1-1; clone_size: .; v_call: TRBV5-1; d_call: TRBD1; cdr3_aa: CASSGDRGSPNTEAFF; cdr3_nt: TGCGCCAGCAGCGGGGACAGGGGCTCTCCGAACACTGAAGCTTTCTTT
j_call: TRBJ2-5; clone_size: once; v_call: TRBV5-5; d_call: TRBD1; cdr3_aa: CASSRTGDGQETQYF; cdr3_nt: TGTGCCAGCAGCCGGACAGGGGATGGACAAGAGACCCAGTACTTC
j_call: TRBJ1-1; clone_size: .; v_call: TRBV11-2; d_call: .; cdr3_aa: CASSFQGANTEAFF; cdr3_nt: TGTGCCAGCAGCTTTCAAGGGGCGAACACTGAAGCTTTCTTT
j_call: TRBJ1-4; clone_size: few; v_call: TRBV7-6; d_call: TRBD1; cdr3_aa: CASSPRTGPNEKLFF; cdr3_nt: TGTGCCAGCAGCCCACGGACAGGCCCGAATGAAAAACTGTTTTTT
j_call: TRBJ2-2; clone_size: .; v_call: TRBV7-3; d_call: .; cdr3_aa: CASSLVPIRDGSGELFF; cdr3_nt: TGTGCCAGCAGCTTAGTCCCTATCCGGGACGGGTCCGGGGAGCTGTTTTTT
j_call: TRBJ2-7; clone_size: once; v_call: TRBV30; d_call: .; cdr3_aa: CAWSIVRHEQYF; cdr3_nt: TGTGCCTGGAGCATAGTTAGACACGAGCAGTACTTC
j_call: TRBJ1-1; clone_size: .; v_call: TRBV7-2; d_call: TRBD1; cdr3_aa: CASSPQGQGRVSTEAFF; cdr3_nt: TGTGCCAGCAGCCCCCAGGGACAGGGGAGAGTGAGCACTGAAGCTTTCTTT
j_call: TRBJ2-7; clone_size: .; v_call: TRBV5-1; d_call: TRBD1; cdr3_aa: CASTSGTGEFGWNF; cdr3_nt: TGCGCCAGCACTTCCGGGACAGGGGAGTTCGGGTGGAACTTC
j_call: TRBJ1-1; clone_size: .; v_call: TRBV11-2; d_call: .; cdr3_aa: CASSLYRGNTEAFF; cdr3_nt: TGTGCCAGCAGCTTATACCGGGGGAACACTGAAGCTTTCTTT
j_call: TRBJ2-2; clone_size: .; v_call: TRBV7-9; d_call: TRBD1; cdr3_aa: CASSTWGQGNTGELFF; cdr3_nt: TGTGCCAGCAGCACCTGGGGACAGGGTAACACCGGGGAGCTGTTTTTT
j_call: TRBJ2-4; clone_size: .; v_call: TRBV11-2; d_call: .; cdr3_aa: CASSLVGAGGAGGIQYF; cdr3_nt: TGTGCCAGCAGCTTAGTTGGGGCGGGCGGGGCCGGCGGCATTCAGTACTTC
j_call: TRBJ2-7; clone_size: once; v_call: TRBV18; d_call: TRBD2; cdr3_aa: CASSLTHGTSGGNYEQYF; cdr3_nt: TGTGCCAGCTCACTAACACACGGGACTAGCGGGGGGAACTACGAGCAGTACTTC
j_call: TRBJ1-1; clone_size: .; v_call: TRBV5-1; d_call: .; cdr3_aa: CASRDVDAEAFF; cdr3_nt: TGCGCCAGCAGGGACGTAGACGCTGAAGCTTTCTTT
j_call: TRBJ2-1; clone_size: .; v_call: TRBV3-1/TRBV3-2; d_call: .; cdr3_aa: CASSQAGTAYNEQFF; cdr3_nt: TGTGCCAGCAGCCAAGCAGGGACTGCTTACAATGAGCAGTTCTTC
j_call: TRBJ2-1; clone_size: once; v_call: TRBV7-9; d_call: .; cdr3_aa: CASSLVGGPSYNEQFF; cdr3_nt: TGTGCCAGCAGCTTAGTAGGGGGACCCTCCTACAATGAGCAGTTCTTC
j_call: TRBJ2-7; clone_size: .; v_call: TRBV11-3; d_call: TRBD1; cdr3_aa: CASSLDRDRQYF; cdr3_nt: TGTGCCAGCAGCTTAGATCGGGACAGACAGTACTTC
j_call: TRBJ2-7; clone_size: .; v_call: TRBV18; d_call: .; cdr3_aa: CASSPPGWTDDSYEQYF; cdr3_nt: TGTGCCAGCTCACCCCCGGGATGGACGGATGACTCCTACGAGCAGTACTTC
j_call: TRBJ1-1; clone_size: .; v_call: TRBV3-1/TRBV3-2; d_call: .; cdr3_aa: CASRGTEAFF; cdr3_nt: TGTGCCAGCCGGGGAACTGAAGCTTTCTTT
j_call: TRBJ1-3; clone_size: .; v_call: TRBV19; d_call: .; cdr3_aa: CASTQGNTIYF; cdr3_nt: TGTGCCAGTACACAAGGCAACACCATATATTTT
j_call: TRBJ2-1; clone_size: .; v_call: TRBV19; d_call: .; cdr3_aa: CASSIGFYNEQFF; cdr3_nt: TGTGCCAGTAGTATTGGGTTCTACAATGAGCAGTTCTTC
j_call: TRBJ1-2; clone_size: .; v_call: TRBV6-5; d_call: .; cdr3_aa: CASPREGIANYGYTF; cdr3_nt: TGTGCCAGCCCCCGGGAGGGAATAGCTAACTATGGCTACACCTTC
j_call: TRBJ2-5; clone_size: .; v_call: TRBV5-1; d_call: .; cdr3_aa: CASVPNVRAQETQYF; cdr3_nt: TGCGCCAGCGTCCCCAACGTACGGGCTCAAGAGACCCAGTACTTC
j_call: TRBJ1-3; clone_size: .; v_call: TRBV30; d_call: .; cdr3_aa: CAWSEMTQSSGNTIYF; cdr3_nt: TGTGCCTGGAGTGAAATGACTCAGAGCTCTGGAAACACCATATATTTT
j_call: TRBJ1-2; clone_size: .; v_call: TRBV19; d_call: TRBD1; cdr3_aa: CASSTRTGINYGYTF; cdr3_nt: TGTGCCAGTAGTACCCGGACAGGGATTAACTATGGCTACACCTTC
j_call: TRBJ2-1; clone_size: .; v_call: TRBV7-2; d_call: TRBD2; cdr3_aa: CASSLAPGLAGNEQFF; cdr3_nt: TGTGCCAGCAGCTTAGCGCCGGGACTAGCGGGAAATGAGCAGTTCTTC
j_call: TRBJ2-7; clone_size: .; v_call: TRBV19; d_call: TRBD2; cdr3_aa: CASSIRTSGSLEQYF; cdr3_nt: TGTGCCAGTAGTATCCGGACTAGCGGGAGCCTCGAGCAGTACTTC
j_call: TRBJ2-7; clone_size: .; v_call: TRBV5-1; d_call: .; cdr3_aa: CASSPMVGPAGEQYF; cdr3_nt: TGCGCCAGCAGCCCTATGGTGGGTCCGGCTGGGGAGCAGTACTTC
j_call: TRBJ1-2; clone_size: .; v_call: TRBV6-1; d_call: .; cdr3_aa: CASSEPGIYGYTF; cdr3_nt: TGTGCCAGCAGTGAACCGGGGATCTATGGCTACACCTTC
j_call: TRBJ1-6; clone_size: once; v_call: TRBV30; d_call: .; cdr3_aa: CAWQDYNSPLHF; cdr3_nt: TGTGCCTGGCAGGATTATAATTCACCCCTCCACTTT
j_call: TRBJ2-7; clone_size: .; v_call: TRBV25-1; d_call: TRBD1; cdr3_aa: CASSPAGGRGTYEQYF; cdr3_nt: TGTGCCAGCAGTCCGGCAGGGGGAAGGGGCACCTACGAGCAGTACTTC
j_call: TRBJ2-2; clone_size: .; v_call: TRBV5-1; d_call: TRBD1; cdr3_aa: CASSFGTGNTGELFF; cdr3_nt: TGCGCCAGCAGCTTCGGGACAGGGAACACCGGGGAGCTGTTTTTT
j_call: TRBJ2-2; clone_size: .; v_call: TRBV2; d_call: TRBD1; cdr3_aa: CASNPPQGVSTGELFF; cdr3_nt: TGTGCCAGCAATCCCCCACAGGGGGTTAGTACCGGGGAGCTGTTTTTT
j_call: TRBJ2-1; clone_size: .; v_call: TRBV9; d_call: .; cdr3_aa: CASSVGDSPMKQFF; cdr3_nt: TGTGCCAGCAGCGTAGGGGATTCACCCATGAAGCAGTTCTTC
j_call: TRBJ1-5; clone_size: .; v_call: TRBV30; d_call: .; cdr3_aa: CAWGPAGGNQPQHF; cdr3_nt: TGTGCCTGGGGTCCAGCGGGAGGCAATCAGCCCCAGCATTTT
j_call: TRBJ2-1; clone_size: .; v_call: TRBV9; d_call: .; cdr3_aa: CASSVAGTSTNEQFF; cdr3_nt: TGTGCCAGCAGCGTAGCAGGGACCTCGACTAATGAGCAGTTCTTC
j_call: TRBJ2-3; clone_size: once; v_call: TRBV6-1; d_call: .; cdr3_aa: CASSEGGGFSGPDTQYF; cdr3_nt: TGTGCCAGCAGTGAAGGGGGCGGGTTCTCCGGTCCAGATACGCAGTATTTT
j_call: TRBJ2-2; clone_size: .; v_call: TRBV7-2; d_call: .; cdr3_aa: CASRKEVGRGGELFF; cdr3_nt: TGTGCCAGCAGAAAAGAGGTTGGCCGGGGCGGGGAGCTGTTTTTT
j_call: TRBJ1-4; clone_size: .; v_call: TRBV6-5; d_call: .; cdr3_aa: CATFRREVNEKLFF; cdr3_nt: TGTGCCACCTTCCGACGGGAGGTAAATGAAAAACTGTTTTTT
j_call: TRBJ1-6; clone_size: .; v_call: TRBV6-5; d_call: TRBD1; cdr3_aa: CASTGTGAYNSPLHF; cdr3_nt: TGTGCCAGCACCGGGACAGGAGCTTATAATTCACCCCTCCACTTT
j_call: TRBJ2-2; clone_size: .; v_call: TRBV2; d_call: .; cdr3_aa: CASRTTGFGELFF; cdr3_nt: TGTGCCAGCAGGACGACGGGGTTCGGGGAGCTGTTTTTT
j_call: TRBJ2-7; clone_size: .; v_call: TRBV5-1; d_call: .; cdr3_aa: CASYLGPTIYEQYF; cdr3_nt: TGCGCCAGTTATCTGGGGCCCACCATCTACGAGCAGTACTTC
j_call: TRBJ1-5; clone_size: once; v_call: TRBV30; d_call: .; cdr3_aa: CAWSFGEIYSNQPQHF; cdr3_nt: TGTGCCTGGAGTTTCGGGGAGATATATAGCAATCAGCCCCAGCATTTT
j_call: TRBJ1-4; clone_size: .; v_call: TRBV3-1/TRBV3-2; d_call: .; cdr3_aa: CASSQVAWGRGEKLFF; cdr3_nt: TGTGCCAGCAGCCAAGTTGCTTGGGGTCGGGGCGAAAAACTGTTTTTT
j_call: TRBJ2-3; clone_size: .; v_call: TRBV9; d_call: TRBD1; cdr3_aa: CASSPGGRSTDTQYF; cdr3_nt: TGTGCCAGCAGCCCAGGGGGCAGAAGCACAGATACGCAGTATTTT
j_call: TRBJ1-1; clone_size: .; v_call: TRBV30; d_call: .; cdr3_aa: CAWSVLARLNTEAFF; cdr3_nt: TGTGCCTGGAGTGTACTGGCCAGGCTGAACACTGAAGCTTTCTTT
j_call: TRBJ2-7; clone_size: .; v_call: TRBV3-1/TRBV3-2; d_call: TRBD1; cdr3_aa: CASSQAGGAYEQYF; cdr3_nt: TGTGCCAGCAGCCAAGCAGGGGGTGCCTACGAGCAGTACTTC
j_call: TRBJ1-5; clone_size: .; v_call: TRBV3-1/TRBV3-2; d_call: .; cdr3_aa: CASSLQGAEPQHF; cdr3_nt: TGTGCCAGCAGCCTGCAGGGTGCGGAGCCCCAGCATTTT
j_call: TRBJ2-5; clone_size: .; v_call: TRBV24-1; d_call: TRBD2; cdr3_aa: CATSEGGDETQYF; cdr3_nt: TGTGCCACCAGTGAGGGGGGGGACGAGACCCAGTACTTC
j_call: TRBJ1-1; clone_size: .; v_call: TRBV18; d_call: .; cdr3_aa: CASSPNTGTPNTEAFF; cdr3_nt: TGTGCCAGCTCGCCTAATACCGGGACACCGAACACTGAAGCTTTCTTT
j_call: TRBJ2-5; clone_size: .; v_call: TRBV30; d_call: TRBD2; cdr3_aa: CAWSEGLNQETQYF; cdr3_nt: TGTGCCTGGAGTGAGGGACTAAACCAAGAGACCCAGTACTTC
j_call: TRBJ1-3; clone_size: .; v_call: TRBV7-9; d_call: .; cdr3_aa: CASSFPSSGNTIYF; cdr3_nt: TGTGCCAGCAGCTTCCCCAGCTCTGGAAACACCATATATTTT
j_call: TRBJ2-4; clone_size: .; v_call: TRBV6-1; d_call: .; cdr3_aa: CASSVRGGIAKNIQYF; cdr3_nt: TGTGCCAGCAGTGTTAGGGGGGGAATAGCCAAAAACATTCAGTACTTC
j_call: TRBJ1-5; clone_size: .; v_call: TRBV6-1; d_call: .; cdr3_aa: CASSEWTSQPQHF; cdr3_nt: TGTGCCAGCAGTGAATGGACAAGCCAGCCCCAGCATTTT